This record concerns one TCR beta chain sequence. What it binds is unknown. This sample is drawn from a study of graft-versus-host responses after intestinal transplantation. Background on the study: Recipients uniformly received anti-thymocyte globulin induction, followed by tacrolimus and steroids for around 3 years.

Generated by immunoSEQ multiplex PCR, the TCRdb table keeps only in-frame clones and is missing some. The sample lists some 46,000 clones; 90% to 95% were seen once. CDR3 length equals 16 residues. Germline trimming cut 8 bases from V and 2 bases from J; bases unmatched to any gene: 12. Germline lookup yields CDR1 MDHEN and CDR2 SYDVKM. Study-wide points: Graft-versus-host to host-versus-graft clonal ratios in allografts were high in patients with graft-donor T cell macrochimerism. After transplant, early declines in HvG clones were associated with peak levels of circulating GvH clones. GvH clones turned up in recipient marrow; some had shown up first in ileum or blood.

The receptor's source is a human patient who received an intestinal transplant, so some T cells may come from the graft donor. This specimen consisted of PBMCs, obtained about 790 days after a first intestinal transplant, on the day of a second. The V gene is TRBV28, the J gene TRBJ1-5, with TRBD1 identical over 7 bases. CDR3 sequence (DNA): TGTGCCAGCTTCGACAGGGCGCCCTTGGGCAATCAGCCCCAGCATTTT. Protein sequence: CASFDRAPLGNQPQHF.